This TCR beta chain was sequenced during a study of T cell responses to AZD1222 COVID-19 vaccine. Across the whole study: Second-dose groups at about 4 or about 12 weeks were pooled. Notes on the study in general: Increases in Spike-specific TCR breadth and depth were seen after two AZD1222 doses.

On this clone: Its specificity is not known.

Libraries were prepared by immunoSEQ multiplex PCR; TCRdb keeps only in-frame clonotypes and omits some of them. The sample contains 160,000 or so clones, 90% of which appear only once. The CDR3 length is 13 residues. CDR1 and CDR2 (germline): MGHDK, SYGVNS. Trimming took 4 bases from V and 3 from J; bases not matched to a gene: 2. The chain combines TRBV25-1 with TRBJ2-7, with TRBD1 identical over 8 bases. The sample was peripheral blood, taken on day 0 of AZD1222 vaccination. This TCR was sampled from an adult in good health. In nucleotides, the CDR3 is TGTGCCAGCAGTGGGACAGGGATCTACGAGCAGTACTTC. Its translation: CASSGTGIYEQYF.